The 30 T cell receptor beta chains presented below share a single source sample, sequenced in a study of human T cells and chemical hapten exposure. From the RACE reads, TCRdb called clonotypes with MiXCR, one entry per CDR3 protein. Seen here are about 300,000 distinct CDR3 sequences, over 5% observed once, and the top ten hold over 7%. Sample time point: pre-sensitization, week 0. The sample's treatment: therapeutic diphenylcyclopropenone sensitization with weekly scalp DPC. The sample here was whole blood, taken in connection with sensitization to the hapten diphenylcyclopropenone (DPC). These TCRs come from a woman aged 18-29 years with alopecia areata. Some clones in this sample may be carry-over from other donors' samples.

This clonotype was recorded at least ten times. The rearrangement links TRBV3-1 to TRBJ1-6; D not certain. The ends were cut back, 4 bases at V and 7 bases at J, with 5 bases in the middle. Germline loops: CDR1 LGHDT, CDR2 YNNKEL (reference sequence). The CDR3 loop spans 12 amino acids. CDR3 sequence: CASSPSNSPLHF. For the CDR3, the DNA is TGTGCCAGCAGCCCCTCAAATTCACCCCTCCACTTT.

This clonotype has just a few counts. CDR3 DNA: TGTGCCAGCAGCTCACTTAGCGGGGTCTCTAACATTCAGTACTTC. Encoded protein: CASSSLSGVSNIQYF. The rearrangement joins TRBV7-8 to TRBJ2-4; the match to TRBD2 covers 8 bases. CDR1 is SGHVS, CDR2 FQNEAQ, per germline. Losses at the gene ends were 4 bases for V and 7 bases for J; bases not matched to a gene: 9. This CDR3 region has 15 residues.

This clonotype has just a few counts. CDR3 amino acids: CASSVEASGGDTQYF. The CDR3 nucleotides read TGTGCCAGCAGCGTAGAGGCTAGCGGGGGAGATACGCAGTATTTT. The rearrangement joins TRBV9 to TRBJ2-3, with TRBD2 identical over 10 bases. V gave up 0 bases and J gave up 5 bases; unmatched junction bases: 3. Looked up from germline, CDR1 is SGDLS and CDR2 is YYNGEE. The CDR3 contains 15 residues.

This clonotype was counted at least ten times. V and J are TRBV5-4 and TRBJ2-1; 8 nucleotides align to TRBD1. The V and J ends lost 1 base and 9 bases, in that order; junction bases with no gene match: 6. The CDR3 has 14 amino acids. Germline assignment: CDR1 SGHNT and CDR2 YYREEE (reference sequence). The CDR3 sequence: CASSLLQGGGEQFF. The CDR3 DNA follows: TGTGCCAGCAGCTTGTTACAGGGGGGAGGTGAGCAGTTCTTC.

At least ten counts were recorded for this clonotype. The chain recombines TRBV7-9 with TRBJ1-5; D gene unclear. The V end lost 0 bases, the J end lost 3 bases, and 6 bases lay between the germline ends. CDR3 size: 14 residues. The germline V gene has CDR1 SEHNR and CDR2 FQNEAQ (reference sequence). The CDR3 loop is CASSLATINQPQHF. CDR3 DNA: TGTGCCAGCAGCTTAGCTACCATCAATCAGCCCCAGCATTTT.

This chain uses TRBV14 with TRBJ2-3, with 11 bases lining up with TRBD2. Germline V lookup: CDR1 SGHDN, CDR2 FVKESK. V shed 0 bases and J 3 bases; nucleotides not matched to a gene: 8. This CDR3 is 18 amino acids long. DNA of the CDR3: TGTGCCAGCAGCCAAGAGATGTCTAGCGGGGGGACAACAGATACGCAGTATTTT. As protein: CASSQEMSSGGTTDTQYF.

This clonotype was detected many times. The J gene is TRBJ2-1, the V gene TRBV7-3; D not resolved. The CDR3 covers 13 residues. Germline lookup yields CDR1 SGHTA and CDR2 FQGTGA. Trimming left V 2 bases short and J 5 bases short, with 7 bases between. The CDR3 protein is CASSLSINNEQFF. The CDR3 nucleotides read TGTGCCAGCAGCTTATCCATAAACAATGAGCAGTTCTTC.

This clonotype was found many times. V gene TRBV12-3 or TRBV12-4 combines with J gene TRBJ1-1, with D tentatively TRBD1 (5 bases). V was shortened by 1 base and J by 3 bases, with 9 bases between the two germline ends. The CDR3 runs 14 residues. Here the CDR3 DNA reads TGTGCCAGCAGTTTAGAAGGGGTGTACACTGAAGCTTTCTTT. Protein sequence: CASSLEGVYTEAFF.

This clonotype has a count of ten or more. The chain combines TRBV2 with TRBJ2-1; D possibly corresponds to TRBD2 (5 bases). Trimming pared 1 base from V and 5 bases from J, leaving 15 bases between. The V gene's germline CDR1 is SNHLY and CDR2 FYNNEI. This CDR3 region has 16 residues. The CDR3 sequence: CASSEVPAAPNNEQFF. The CDR3 region has the DNA TGTGCCAGCAGTGAAGTGCCAGCGGCTCCCAACAATGAGCAGTTCTTC.

The chain combines TRBV10-1 with TRBJ1-1, with D possibly TRBD1 on 5 matching bases. CDR3 length equals 14 residues. V lost 3 bases and J lost 11, with 19 bases in between. The germline V gene encodes CDR1 WNHNN and CDR2 SYGVQD (reference sequence). In nucleotides, the CDR3 is TGCGCCAGCAGTGAAACGGGGACCGGCACCGGGGCTTTCTTT. Protein sequence: CASSETGTGTGAFF.

This clonotype was counted between two and nine times. This chain joins TRBV7-2 and TRBJ1-6; TRBD1 matches at 7 bases. Trimming cost V 4 bases and J 4 bases; bases outside gene matches: 4. This CDR3 region has 15 residues. Germline V CDR1 and CDR2: SGHTA, FQGNSA. CDR3 sequence (DNA): TGTGCCAGCAGCTCAACGGGACAGTATAATTCACCCCTCCACTTT. Translation gives CASSSTGQYNSPLHF.

This clonotype was recorded at least ten times. The rearrangement uses TRBV6-5 and TRBJ2-5, with 7 bases fitting TRBD1. This CDR3 has 14 residues. CDR1 is MNHEY and CDR2 is SVGAGI in the germline V gene. The V and J ends lost 5 bases and 2 bases, in that order; junction bases with no gene match: 5. CDR3 nucleotides: TGTGCCAGCAGTCTTACAGGGGTTCAAGAGACCCAGTACTTC. Amino acid sequence: CASSLTGVQETQYF.

This clonotype came up a few times. The chain has TRBV18 and TRBJ2-5, with D perhaps assigned TRBD1 or TRBD2 (5 bases each). V was pared by 4 bases and J by 2 bases, with 14 bases between. The CDR3 runs to 15 residues. CDR1 is KGHSH, CDR2 LQKENI, per germline. CDR3 DNA: TGTGCCAGCTCACAAACCGGGACCACGCAAGAGACCCAGTACTTC. Translated, it gives CASSQTGTTQETQYF.

This clonotype was picked up a small number of times. The chain joins TRBV7-9 to TRBJ2-7, with D perhaps matching TRBD2 (5 bases). This CDR3 contains 14 residues. Trimming removed 8 bases from V and 2 bases from J, with 16 bases in between. CDR1 and CDR2 from the germline V gene are SEHNR and FQNEAQ (reference sequence). The CDR3 here is CASGGLGLAYEQYF. CDR3 nucleotides: TGTGCCAGCGGTGGACTGGGCTTGGCCTACGAGCAGTACTTC.

V and J are TRBV19 and TRBJ1-5; a weak D match, TRBD1 (5 bases). V was shortened by 4 bases and J by 1 base, with 11 bases between the two germline ends. This CDR3 comprises 15 residues. Germline-derived CDR1 and CDR2 are LNHDA and SQIVND (reference sequence). The CDR3 protein is CASSTDGGSNQPQHF. DNA for the CDR3: TGTGCCAGTAGTACCGACGGGGGAAGCAATCAGCCCCAGCATTTT.

This clonotype was recorded many times. This chain joins TRBV5-1 and TRBJ1-1; D not resolved. The CDR3 consists of 13 residues. Germline V gives CDR1 SGHRS, CDR2 YFSETQ. Trimming removed 1 base at V and 5 bases at J, with 9 bases between. Here the CDR3 DNA reads TGCGCCAGCAGCTTGAGGGAAGGTACTGAAGCTTTCTTT. It specifies CASSLREGTEAFF.

This clonotype showed up just a few times. The rearrangement links TRBV6-1 to TRBJ1-5; D is unclear. The CDR3 totals 15 residues. CDR1 MNHNS and CDR2 SASEGT come from the germline V gene. V lost 1 base to trimming and J lost 2 bases, with 9 bases between them. The CDR3 nucleotides are TGTGCCAGCAGTGAAGGCCCCTGGGGCAATCAGCCCCAGCATTTT. This gives the protein CASSEGPWGNQPQHF.

This clonotype showed up just a few times. V is TRBV20-1 and J is TRBJ1-1; 12 bases agree with TRBD1. The CDR3 has 16 amino acids. J was trimmed by 5 bases and V by 1 base; bases with no gene match: 8. Germline V CDR1 and CDR2: DFQATT, SNEGSKA (reference sequence). This chain's CDR3 is CSARVSGTGGNTEAFF. The CDR3 bases are TGCAGTGCTAGAGTTTCCGGGACAGGGGGCAATACTGAAGCTTTCTTT.

This clonotype was detected ten times or more. The chain couples TRBV9 to TRBJ2-5; 9 bases agree with TRBD1. The CDR3 covers 13 residues. Trimming at V came to 7 bases and at J to 5 bases, leaving 6 bases not matched to a gene. The V gene's germline CDR1 is SGDLS and CDR2 YYNGEE. CDR3 coding DNA: TGTGCCAGCGGACAGGGGCAAACGGAGACCCAGTACTTC. Translation gives CASGQGQTETQYF. The complete variable domain, with remaining parts taken from reference TRBV9 and TRBJ2-5, reads DSGVTQTPKHLITATGQRVTLRCSPRSGDLSVYWYQQSLDQGLQFLIQYYNGEERAKGNILERFSAQQFPDLHSELNLSSLELGDSALYFCASGQGQTETQYFGPGTRLLVL.

This sequence joins TRBV4-3 and TRBJ2-3; weak D call: TRBD2 (6 bases). Germline V lookup: CDR1 LGHNA, CDR2 YSLEER. The ends were cut back, 0 bases at V and 3 bases at J, with 10 bases in the middle. This CDR3 has 15 residues. The CDR3 reads CASSQEGRRTDTQYF. CDR3 DNA sequence: TGCGCCAGCAGCCAAGAAGGGAGGCGGACAGATACGCAGTATTTT.

This clonotype was counted many times. The chain uses TRBV25-1 and TRBJ2-5; TRBD1 might be the D (6 bases). Per germline, CDR1 MGHDK and CDR2 SYGVNS. V was cut by 1 base and J by 0 bases, with 9 bases left in between. CDR3 size: 15 residues. The CDR3 is CASSEWDNNQETQYF. CDR3 DNA sequence: TGTGCCAGCAGTGAATGGGACAACAACCAAGAGACCCAGTACTTC.

At least ten counts were recorded for this clonotype. V usage is TRBV15 and J usage is TRBJ1-2; D call uncertain. V was shortened by 2 bases and J by 0 bases, with 7 bases between the two germline ends. The CDR3 is 14 residues long. Germline lookup yields CDR1 LNHNV and CDR2 YYDKDF (reference sequence). CDR3 loop: CATSRFEANYGYTF. CDR3 DNA sequence: TGTGCCACCAGCAGATTTGAGGCTAACTATGGCTACACCTTC.

This clonotype has a count of ten or more. V is TRBV7-9 and J is TRBJ2-3; D remains ambiguous. The ends were cut back, 3 bases at V and 8 bases at J, with 9 bases in the middle. Germline V CDR1 and CDR2: SEHNR, FQNEAQ (reference sequence). The CDR3 has 12 residues. The CDR3 DNA sequence: TGTGCCAGCAGCTTCGGGCGTCCTACGCAGTATTTT. Translating gives CASSFGRPTQYF.

This clonotype was found many times. This chain links TRBV29-1 with TRBJ1-2; D remains unclear. The CDR3 is 12 amino acids. CDR1 and CDR2 from the germline V gene are SQVTM and ANQGSEA. V lost 1 base and J 4 bases, leaving 7 bases between the germline ends. For the CDR3, the DNA is TGCAGCGTTGAAGGGATGGGCTATGGCTACACCTTC. This encodes CSVEGMGYGYTF.

This clonotype has ten or more counts. A junction end diverges from the germline sequence, so it may reflect a read error. The gene calls are TRBV4-3 and TRBJ2-7; D call uncertain. The CDR3 loop spans 13 amino acids. Germline V gene data show CDR1 as LGHNA and CDR2 as YSLEER. CDR3 in DNA: TGCGCCAGCAGCCAAGATTTGGAAGGGTCCAGGAACTTC. Protein: CASSQDLEGSRNF.

The chain uses TRBV12-3 or TRBV12-4 and TRBJ2-1; 7 bases are shared with TRBD2. The CDR3 has 11 amino acids. Trimming cost V 6 bases and J 9 bases; bases outside gene matches: 2. The CDR3 reads CASSWGGEQFF. In DNA form, the CDR3 reads TGTGCCAGCAGCTGGGGGGGTGAGCAGTTCTTC.

This clonotype was seen a few times. V gene TRBV4-3 combines with J gene TRBJ2-3, with 8 bases identical to TRBD1. Per the germline V gene, CDR1 is LGHNA and CDR2 is YSLEER. The trim removed 7 bases at V and 3 bases at J, leaving 6 bases unmatched. This CDR3 contains 14 residues. The CDR3 protein is CASNRQGKTDTQYF. CDR3 nucleotides: TGCGCCAGCAACAGACAGGGGAAGACAGATACGCAGTATTTT.

This chain links TRBV4-3 with TRBJ1-6, with no clear D. The V gene lost 1 base and the J gene lost 8 bases, with 3 bases spanning the gap. The germline V gene has CDR1 LGHNA and CDR2 YSLEER. This CDR3 is built from 12 residues. The CDR3 loop is CASSQGYSPLHF. Written as DNA, the CDR3 is TGCGCCAGCAGCCAAGGTTATTCACCCCTCCACTTT.

This clonotype appeared many times. This sequence joins TRBV28 and TRBJ2-3; 9 bases align to TRBD1. Germline V gene data show CDR1 as MDHEN and CDR2 as SYDVKM. The CDR3 has 16 amino acids. J gave up 3 bases and V 7 bases, and 11 bases lay outside the gene matches. The CDR3 DNA sequence: TGTGCCAGCAATCGAGGGACAGGGCTCTCGACAGATACGCAGTATTTT. Its protein is CASNRGTGLSTDTQYF.

The chain uses TRBV4-3 and TRBJ2-2; 11 bases agree with TRBD2. V lost 0 bases to trimming and J lost 0 bases; unmatched junction nucleotides: 3. Germline-derived CDR1 and CDR2 are LGHNA and YSLEER. The length of the CDR3 is 18 residues. CDR3 in amino acids: CASSQEGLAAANTGELFF. The CDR3 coding sequence is TGCGCCAGCAGCCAAGAGGGACTAGCGGCTGCGAACACCGGGGAGCTGTTTTTT.